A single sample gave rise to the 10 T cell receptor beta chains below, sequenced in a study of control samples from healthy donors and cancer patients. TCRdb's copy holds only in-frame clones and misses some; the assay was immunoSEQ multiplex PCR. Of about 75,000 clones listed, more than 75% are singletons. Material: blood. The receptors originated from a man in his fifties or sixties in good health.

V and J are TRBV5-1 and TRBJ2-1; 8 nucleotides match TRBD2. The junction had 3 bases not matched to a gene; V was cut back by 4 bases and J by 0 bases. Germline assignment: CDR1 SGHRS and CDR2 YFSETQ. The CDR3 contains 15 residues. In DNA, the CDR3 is TGCGCCAGCAGCAATGCGGGAGGCTCCTACAATGAGCAGTTCTTC. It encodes CASSNAGGSYNEQFF.

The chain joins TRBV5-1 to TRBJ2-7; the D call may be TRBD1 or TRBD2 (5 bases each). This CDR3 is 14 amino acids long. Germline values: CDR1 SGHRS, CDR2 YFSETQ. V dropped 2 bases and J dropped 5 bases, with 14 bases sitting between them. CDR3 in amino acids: CASSFFGREHEQYF. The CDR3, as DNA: TGCGCCAGCAGCTTTTTCGGCAGGGAGCACGAGCAGTACTTC.

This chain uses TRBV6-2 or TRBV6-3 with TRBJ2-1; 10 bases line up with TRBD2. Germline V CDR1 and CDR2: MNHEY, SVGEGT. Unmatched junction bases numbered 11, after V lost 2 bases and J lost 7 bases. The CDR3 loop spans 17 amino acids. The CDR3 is CASSYLGLAASGNEQFF. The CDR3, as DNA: TGTGCCAGCAGTTACCTAGGACTAGCGGCCAGTGGTAATGAGCAGTTCTTC.

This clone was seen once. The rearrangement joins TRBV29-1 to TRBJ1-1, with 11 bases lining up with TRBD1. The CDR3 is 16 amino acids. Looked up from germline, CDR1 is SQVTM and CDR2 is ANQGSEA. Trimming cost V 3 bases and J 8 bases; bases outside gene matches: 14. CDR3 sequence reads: CSVDGLGDRGASEAFF. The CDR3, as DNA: TGCAGCGTTGATGGCTTAGGGGACAGGGGGGCGTCGGAAGCTTTCTTT.

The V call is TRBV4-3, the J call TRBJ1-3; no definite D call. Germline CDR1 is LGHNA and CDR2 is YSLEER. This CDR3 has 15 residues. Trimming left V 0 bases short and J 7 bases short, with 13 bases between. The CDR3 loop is CASSQDGNGLNTIYF. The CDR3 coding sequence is TGCGCCAGCAGCCAAGATGGAAACGGCCTTAACACCATATATTTT.

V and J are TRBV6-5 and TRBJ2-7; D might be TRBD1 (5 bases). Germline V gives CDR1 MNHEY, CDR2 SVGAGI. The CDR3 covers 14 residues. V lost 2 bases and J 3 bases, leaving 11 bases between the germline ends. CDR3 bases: TGTGCCAGCAGTTACGGCAGGGTTAGCTACGAGCAGTACTTC. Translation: CASSYGRVSYEQYF.

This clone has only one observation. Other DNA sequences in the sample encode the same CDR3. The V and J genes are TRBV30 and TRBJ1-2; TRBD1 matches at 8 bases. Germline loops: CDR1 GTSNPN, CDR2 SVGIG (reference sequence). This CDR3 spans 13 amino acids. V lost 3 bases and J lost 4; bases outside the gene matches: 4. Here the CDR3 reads CAWSRDRPYGYTF. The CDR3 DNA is TGTGCCTGGAGCCGGGACAGGCCCTATGGCTACACCTTC.

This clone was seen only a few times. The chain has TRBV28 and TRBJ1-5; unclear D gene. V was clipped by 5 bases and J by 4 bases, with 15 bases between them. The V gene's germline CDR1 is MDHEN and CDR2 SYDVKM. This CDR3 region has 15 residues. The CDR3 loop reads CASSPRFKGNQPQHF. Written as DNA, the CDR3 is TGTGCCAGCAGTCCCCGGTTTAAGGGAAATCAGCCCCAGCATTTT.

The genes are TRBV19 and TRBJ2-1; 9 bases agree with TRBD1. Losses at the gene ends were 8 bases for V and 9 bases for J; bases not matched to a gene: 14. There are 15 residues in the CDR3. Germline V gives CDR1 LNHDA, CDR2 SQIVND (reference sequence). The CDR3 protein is CASSGTGWVKGEQFF. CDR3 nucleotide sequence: TGTGCCAGTTCCGGGACAGGGTGGGTAAAGGGTGAGCAGTTCTTC.

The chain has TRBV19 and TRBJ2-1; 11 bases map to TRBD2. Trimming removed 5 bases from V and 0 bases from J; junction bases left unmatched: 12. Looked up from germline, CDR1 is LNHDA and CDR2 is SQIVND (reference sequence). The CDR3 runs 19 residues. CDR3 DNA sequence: TGTGCCAGTAGTGGATGTTTTAGCGGGAGGGCCCCCTCCTACAATGAGCAGTTCTTC. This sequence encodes CASSGCFSGRAPSYNEQFF. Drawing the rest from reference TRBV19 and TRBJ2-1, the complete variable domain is DGGITQSPKYLFRKEGQNVTLSCEQNLNHDAMYWYRQDPGQGLRLIYYSQIVNDFQKGDIAEGYSVSREKKESFPLTVTSAQKNPTAFYLCASSGCFSGRAPSYNEQFFGPGTRLTVL.